This is a list of T cell receptor beta chains from one sample in a study of T-cell reconstitution after alpha-beta-depleted transplantation in children. From the PCR reads, TCRdb called clonotypes with MiXCR, one entry per CDR3 protein. The repertoire includes about 440,000 distinct CDR3 sequences, about 45% of them detected once, and under 30% sits in the top ten. The sequencing here drew on PBMCs, taken before TCRalphabeta/CD19-depleted stem cell transplant. The receptors here all came from a girl aged 2 to 10 with aplastic anemia, due to receive a stem cell transplant. CDR3s include the opening cysteine and the closing phenylalanine or tryptophan. D genes are given only for firm matches. A clone size is listed for some rows: how often the clone was seen (once, few, many), or a class if it is expanded.

d_call j_call v_call clone_size cdr3_aa cdr3_nt
TRBD1 TRBJ1-5 TRBV20-1 many CSARDETGASNQPQHF TGCAGTGCTAGAGATGAGACAGGGGCTTCCAATCAGCCCCAGCATTTT
NA TRBJ1-6 TRBV3-1 few CASSHFQGLSPLHF TGTGCCAGCAGCCACTTCCAGGGACTTTCACCCCTCCACTTT
NA TRBJ2-3 TRBV29-1 NA CSVDASGDTQYF TGCAGCGTTGACGCCTCAGGGGATACGCAGTATTTT
NA TRBJ2-3 TRBV10-3 NA CAISDGAGQAVTQYF TGTGCCATCAGTGACGGGGCGGGTCAGGCGGTTACGCAGTATTTT
NA TRBJ2-3 TRBV7-6 few CASSLAPEDTQYF TGTGCCAGCAGCTTAGCGCCTGAAGATACGCAGTATTTT
TRBD1 TRBJ1-3 TRBV7-9 many CASSSLVDQTGASSGNTIYF TGTGCCAGCAGCTCGTTAGTGGATCAAACAGGGGCCTCCTCTGGAAACACCATATATTTT
TRBD2 TRBJ2-2 TRBV7-2 NA CASSFKSGGRGELFF TGTGCCAGCAGCTTTAAGAGTGGCGGGAGAGGGGAGCTGTTTTTT
NA TRBJ1-1 TRBV7-3 NA CASSLLGGEAFF TGTGCCAGCAGCTTACTTGGCGGGGAAGCTTTCTTT
NA TRBJ2-1 TRBV3-1 many CASSPWGNNEQFF TGTGCCAGCAGCCCGTGGGGAAACAATGAGCAGTTCTTC
TRBD1 TRBJ2-5 TRBV20-1 NA CSARDSSGGALETQYF TGCAGTGCTAGAGACTCATCAGGGGGCGCCTTAGAGACCCAGTACTTC
TRBD2 TRBJ2-7 TRBV20-1 NA CSARDSGSIGREQYF TGCAGTGCTAGAGATAGCGGGAGTATTGGTCGCGAGCAGTACTTC
TRBD1 TRBJ2-1 TRBV5-1 NA CASSLAALRGQSEQFF TGCGCCAGCAGCTTGGCCGCTTTAAGGGGGCAGTCTGAGCAGTTCTTC
NA TRBJ2-7 TRBV6-1 NA CASSRTDHYEQYF TGTGCCAGCAGTCGGACAGACCACTACGAGCAGTACTTC
NA TRBJ2-1 TRBV20-1 NA CSAVRQGSSYNEQFF TGCAGTGCTGTGAGGCAGGGCAGCTCCTACAATGAGCAGTTCTTC
TRBD1 TRBJ2-5 TRBV4-1 NA CASSLEIPGQGPETQYF TGCGCCAGCAGCCTAGAGATCCCGGGACAGGGACCAGAGACCCAGTACTTC
NA TRBJ2-3 TRBV6-1 NA CASSERGDTDTQYF TGTGCCAGCAGTGAGCGCGGGGACACAGATACGCAGTATTTT
TRBD2 TRBJ2-1 TRBV3-1 few CASSQGRGGNYEQFF TGTGCCAGCAGCCAAGGGCGGGGGGGGAACTATGAGCAGTTCTTC
NA TRBJ2-7 TRBV20-1 NA CSASKPDRLSSYEQYF TGCAGTGCTAGTAAGCCCGACAGGTTGAGCTCCTACGAGCAGTACTTC
NA TRBJ2-3 TRBV20-1 NA CSASDRPTDTQYF TGCAGTGCTAGCGACAGACCCACAGATACGCAGTATTTT
TRBD2 TRBJ2-1 TRBV5-1 many CASKPGGRELNEQFF TGCGCCAGCAAGCCCGGAGGGAGGGAACTAAATGAGCAGTTCTTC
NA TRBJ2-7 TRBV7-9 many CASSSGRLKSYEQYF TGTGCCAGCAGCTCCGGACGGTTGAAGTCATACGAGCAGTACTTC
NA TRBJ1-1 TRBV5-1 NA CASSLSTAMNTEAFF TGCGCCAGCAGCTTATCCACAGCCATGAACACTGAAGCTTTCTTT